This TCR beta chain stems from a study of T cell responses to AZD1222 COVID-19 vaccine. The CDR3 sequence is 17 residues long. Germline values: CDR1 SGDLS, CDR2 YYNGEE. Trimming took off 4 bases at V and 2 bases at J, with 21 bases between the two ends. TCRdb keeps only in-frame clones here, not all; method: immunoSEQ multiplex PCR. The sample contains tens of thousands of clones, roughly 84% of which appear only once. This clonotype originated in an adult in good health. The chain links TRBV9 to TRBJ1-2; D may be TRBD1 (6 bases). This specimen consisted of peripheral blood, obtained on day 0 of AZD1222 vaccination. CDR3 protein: CASSPTGGPFANYGYTF. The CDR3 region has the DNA TGTGCCAGCAGCCCGACGGGGGGGCCGTTCGCAAACTATGGCTACACCTTC.